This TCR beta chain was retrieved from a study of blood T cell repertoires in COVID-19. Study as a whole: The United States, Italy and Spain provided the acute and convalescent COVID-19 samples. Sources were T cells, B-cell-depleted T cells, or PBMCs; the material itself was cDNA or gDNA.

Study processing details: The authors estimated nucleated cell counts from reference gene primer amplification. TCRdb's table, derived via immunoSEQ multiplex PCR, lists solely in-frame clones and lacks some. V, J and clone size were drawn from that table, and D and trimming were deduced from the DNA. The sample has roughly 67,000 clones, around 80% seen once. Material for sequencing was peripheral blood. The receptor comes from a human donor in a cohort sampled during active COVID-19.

In DNA form, the CDR3 reads TGTGCCACCGCCTCGGGACAAATAACTAGCACAGATACGCAGTATTTT. It codes for CATASGQITSTDTQYF. The genes are TRBV24-1 and TRBJ2-3, with D tentatively TRBD1 (6 bases). Trimming cost V 9 bases and J 0 bases, with 18 bases left between them. This CDR3 comprises 16 residues. Germline V lookup: CDR1 KGHDR, CDR2 SFDVKD.